Presented here are 32 T cell receptor beta chains from one specimen sequenced in a study of cytomegalovirus exposure and HLA in healthy donors. The study ran its PCR with 60 Vbeta and 13 Jbeta primers. Generated by immunoSEQ multiplex PCR, the TCRdb table keeps only in-frame clones and is missing some. Of approximately 120,000 clones in the sample, around 78% were seen once. The sequenced sample consisted of PBMCs. These receptor sequences come from a man aged 35 to 55 in good health and CMV-seronegative.

The rearrangement joins TRBV5-1 to TRBJ2-5; no clear D gene. The CDR3 is 14 residues long. Looked up from germline, CDR1 is SGHRS and CDR2 is YFSETQ. Trimming stripped 2 bases from V and 1 base from J, with 9 bases between. The CDR3 loop reads CASSFMYSQETQYF. DNA for the CDR3: TGCGCCAGCAGCTTCATGTACAGCCAAGAGACCCAGTACTTC.

The rearrangement links TRBV5-1 to TRBJ2-5; 9 bases are a match to TRBD2. CDR3 length equals 14 residues. Germline trimming cut 6 bases from V and 1 base from J; bases unmatched to any gene: 4. In germline, CDR1 is SGHRS, CDR2 YFSETQ. CDR3 protein: CASMSAGGQETQYF. The CDR3 coding sequence is TGCGCCAGCATGTCAGCGGGGGGCCAAGAGACCCAGTACTTC.

The chain has TRBV28 and TRBJ1-4, with D unresolved. Trimming removed 3 bases at V and 5 bases at J, with 10 bases between. The germline gives CDR1 MDHEN, CDR2 SYDVKM. The CDR3 is 14 residues long. CDR3 DNA sequence: TGTGCCAGCAGTTTCCCACAGCCGAATGAAAAACTGTTTTTT. Amino acid sequence: CASSFPQPNEKLFF.

The genes are TRBV18 and TRBJ2-7; maybe TRBD1 (6 bases). Germline V gene data show CDR1 as KGHSH and CDR2 as LQKENI. V shed 3 bases and J shed 2 bases, with 17 bases lying between them. The CDR3 spans 16 residues. The CDR3 loop reads CASSPWGTGYAYEQYF. DNA of the CDR3: TGTGCCAGCTCACCTTGGGGCACAGGGTACGCCTACGAGCAGTACTTC.

V is TRBV28 and J is TRBJ2-1, with D hard to call. CDR3 length: 16 amino acids. The germline gives CDR1 MDHEN, CDR2 SYDVKM. Trimming took 5 bases from V and 0 from J, leaving 14 bases between them. The CDR3 bases are TGTGCCAGCAGTAGATCGACAACGAGCTCCTACAATGAGCAGTTCTTC. Protein: CASSRSTTSSYNEQFF.

The chain has TRBV19 and TRBJ1-4; 10 bases are a match to TRBD1. V trimming: 6 bases; J trimming: 8 bases; junction bases outside the gene matches: 12. Looked up from germline, CDR1 is LNHDA and CDR2 is SQIVND (reference sequence). The CDR3 consists of 16 residues. The CDR3 DNA follows: TGTGCCAGTAGCACATCGCCGGGACAGGGGCGGGAAAAACTGTTTTTT. Translated, it gives CASSTSPGQGREKLFF.

This chain joins TRBV29-1 and TRBJ2-3; possible D gene TRBD2, 6 bases. V lost 7 bases, J lost 6 bases, and 20 bases lay in between. The CDR3 covers 14 residues. Per the germline V gene, CDR1 is SQVTM and CDR2 is ANQGSEA. CDR3 coding DNA: TGCAGCGCTACTCGAGTAGGGAGGAGGGATACGCAGTATTTT. Translating it yields CSATRVGRRDTQYF.

V gene TRBV29-1 combines with J gene TRBJ2-7; 10 bases align to TRBD2. CDR1 SQVTM and CDR2 ANQGSEA come from the germline V gene. V shed 4 bases, J shed 6 bases, and the junction held 9 bases outside the gene matches. The CDR3 contains 14 residues. CDR3 nucleotides: TGCAGCGTTGGGTTAGGGACTAGCGCCTTCGAGCAGTACTTC. This encodes CSVGLGTSAFEQYF.

The chain has TRBV5-1 and TRBJ2-1; TRBD2 matches at 16 bases. The CDR3 length is 18 residues. Germline CDR1 is SGHRS and CDR2 is YFSETQ. V lost 4 bases and J lost 1; bases outside the gene matches: 5. The CDR3 reads CASSLSGLAGGSYNEQFF. The CDR3 coding sequence is TGCGCCAGCAGCCTGTCGGGACTAGCGGGGGGGTCCTACAATGAGCAGTTCTTC.

This clone appeared a single time. The chain recombines TRBV7-2 with TRBJ1-1; D may be TRBD1 (5 bases). Germline assignment: CDR1 SGHTA and CDR2 FQGNSA. The CDR3 length is 14 residues. Trimming stripped 2 bases from V and 7 bases from J, with 14 bases between. The DNA for the CDR3 is TGTGCCAGCAGCTTATTTCAGGGAAAGAGTGAAGCTTTCTTT. It codes for CASSLFQGKSEAFF.

V gene TRBV25-1 combines with J gene TRBJ1-3, with D hard to call. There are 14 residues in the CDR3. Trimming removed 5 bases at V and 0 bases at J, with 8 bases between. CDR1 and CDR2 (germline): MGHDK, SYGVNS. CDR3 bases: TGTGCCAGCAGTAGCGGTTTCTCTGGAAACACCATATATTTT. Translated: CASSSGFSGNTIYF.

The chain is built from TRBV7-8 and TRBJ2-7; 9 bases are shared with TRBD1. J was trimmed by 2 bases and V by 5 bases; bases with no gene match: 4. The germline gives CDR1 SGHVS, CDR2 FQNEAQ. There are 14 residues in the CDR3. The CDR3 loop reads CASSLGTGPYEQYF. The DNA for the CDR3 is TGTGCCAGCAGCCTAGGGACAGGGCCCTACGAGCAGTACTTC.

The rearrangement links TRBV5-6 to TRBJ2-7; TRBD1 matches at 9 bases. V lost 0 bases and J lost 4; bases outside the gene matches: 17. Germline loops: CDR1 SGHDT, CDR2 YYEEEE. CDR3 length equals 19 residues. The CDR3 sequence is CASSLGRDRVSQSGYEQYF. DNA for the CDR3: TGTGCCAGCAGCTTGGGGAGGGACAGGGTTAGTCAGAGTGGGTACGAGCAGTACTTC.

The J gene is TRBJ1-1, the V gene TRBV25-1, with 7 bases matching TRBD1. The CDR3 has 16 amino acids. CDR1 and CDR2 (germline): MGHDK, SYGVNS. Trimming took 1 base from V and 0 from J; bases not matched to a gene: 5. This chain's CDR3 is CASSELAGTVNTEAFF. The CDR3 nucleotides read TGTGCCAGCAGTGAATTGGCGGGGACAGTGAACACTGAAGCTTTCTTT.

This clone was seen just once. The chain employs TRBV5-8 and TRBJ2-5, with 8 bases fitting TRBD2. V dropped 4 bases and J dropped 3; count of bases not matched to a gene: 5. This CDR3 comprises 14 residues. The germline V gene has CDR1 SGHTS and CDR2 YDEGEE. The CDR3: CASSPGTRKETQYF. For the CDR3, the DNA is TGTGCCAGCAGCCCCGGGACTAGGAAAGAGACCCAGTACTTC.

The chain carries TRBV7-9 and TRBJ2-7; perhaps TRBD1 as D (6 bases). CDR1 and CDR2 (germline): SEHNR, FQNEAQ (reference sequence). Trimming pared 2 bases from V and 3 bases from J, leaving 14 bases between. The length of the CDR3 is 15 residues. CDR3 sequence reads: CASSLWGQGHYEQYF. The DNA for the CDR3 is TGTGCCAGCAGCTTATGGGGACAAGGACACTACGAGCAGTACTTC.

This clone appeared once. The chain couples TRBV9 to TRBJ2-3; 8 positions match TRBD2. The germline CDR1 and CDR2 sequences are SGDLS and YYNGEE. The CDR3 loop spans 15 amino acids. With 3 bases clipped from V and 2 bases from J, the junction kept 5 bases outside the gene matches. This CDR3 reads CASSARAGVTDTQYF. CDR3 in DNA: TGTGCCAGCAGCGCCCGAGCGGGGGTCACAGATACGCAGTATTTT.

The rearrangement uses TRBV19 and TRBJ1-5; D possibly corresponds to TRBD1 (6 bases). Germline V gene data show CDR1 as LNHDA and CDR2 as SQIVND (reference sequence). The CDR3 is 12 residues long. The V end was cut by 10 bases, the J end by 6 bases, with 13 bases between. CDR3 amino acids: CATSRGFQPQHF. CDR3 DNA: TGTGCCACTTCCAGGGGTTTTCAGCCCCAGCATTTT. Based on the CDR3 plus reference TRBV19 and TRBJ1-5, the full variable domain is DGGITQSPKYLFRKEGQNVTLSCEQNLNHDAMYWYRQDPGQGLRLIYYSQIVNDFQKGDIAEGYSVSREKKESFPLTVTSAQKNPTAFYLCATSRGFQPQHFGDGTRLSIL.

J is TRBJ1-1 and V is TRBV7-2; D might be TRBD1 (6 bases). This CDR3 has 16 residues. Per germline, CDR1 SGHTA and CDR2 FQGNSA. Trimming pared 5 bases from V and 4 bases from J, leaving 20 bases between. The CDR3 is CASSPYPRGISTEAFF. The CDR3 nucleotides read TGTGCCAGCAGCCCATACCCCAGGGGTATATCCACTGAAGCTTTCTTT. Full variable domain (remainder filled in from reference TRBV7-2 and TRBJ1-1): GAGVSQSPSNKVTEKGKDVELRCDPISGHTALYWYRQSLGQGLEFLIYFQGNSAPDKSGLPSDRFSAERTGGSVSTLTIQRTQQEDSAVYLCASSPYPRGISTEAFFGQGTRLTVV.

This clone was recorded a few times. The CDR3 DNA reads TGTGCCAGCAGCTCCCCCCGGGACAGCAACACCGGGGAGCTGTTTTTT. Translating gives CASSSPRDSNTGELFF. This chain uses TRBV9 with TRBJ2-2, with 7 positions matching TRBD1. Germline assignment: CDR1 SGDLS and CDR2 YYNGEE. After removal of 4 bases from V and 2 bases from J, the junction contained 8 bases not matched to a gene. The CDR3 sequence is 16 residues long.

J is TRBJ2-1 and V is TRBV27; no reliable D call. The V end lost 5 bases, the J end lost 4 bases, and 3 bases lay between the germline ends. This CDR3 spans 11 amino acids. Germline V gene sequence: CDR1 MNHEY, CDR2 SMNVEV (reference sequence). CDR3 bases: TGTGCCAGCAGTCGTTACAATGAGCAGTTCTTC. Translating it yields CASSRYNEQFF.

The chain carries TRBV30 and TRBJ2-1; D call uncertain. The germline V gene encodes CDR1 GTSNPN and CDR2 SVGIG (reference sequence). Trimming removed 2 bases at V and 6 bases at J, with 17 bases between. The CDR3 has 15 residues. In DNA form, the CDR3 reads TGTGCCTGGAGTAAAGCTAGTGCGGTCGTCAATGAGCAGTTCTTC. The encoded protein is CAWSKASAVVNEQFF.

The chain employs TRBV4-1 and TRBJ1-4; 11 bases are shared with TRBD1. The CDR3 has 18 residues. CDR1 and CDR2 from the germline V gene are MGHRA and YSYEKL. With V trimmed by 4 bases and J by 0 bases, 7 bases remained unmatched. The CDR3 protein is CASSLLGQGDATNEKLFF. In DNA form, the CDR3 reads TGCGCCAGCAGCCTTCTGGGACAGGGGGACGCAACTAATGAAAAACTGTTTTTT.

J is TRBJ2-5 and V is TRBV27; D is perhaps TRBD1 (6 bases). Germline V gene data show CDR1 as MNHEY and CDR2 as SMNVEV (reference sequence). The V end was cut by 5 bases, the J end by 0 bases, with 13 bases between. CDR3 length: 15 amino acids. The CDR3 coding sequence is TGTGCCAGCAGTCTGATCCGGGACAACCAAGAGACCCAGTACTTC. Encoded protein: CASSLIRDNQETQYF.

This chain uses TRBV12-2 with TRBJ2-5; TRBD1, the table's D call, lacks a check against the DNA. TRBV12-2 is a documented pseudogene. There are 14 residues in the CDR3. The CDR3 DNA is TGTGCAAGTCGCAAACAGGTCAGTCAAGAGACCCAGTACTTC. Translation gives CASRKQVSQETQYF.

The rearrangement links TRBV7-2 to TRBJ1-1, with D perhaps matching TRBD1 (5 bases). Per the germline V gene, CDR1 is SGHTA and CDR2 is FQGNSA. This CDR3 is 14 amino acids long. V was cut by 1 base and J by 3 bases, with 9 bases left in between. CDR3 in DNA: TGTGCCAGCAGCTTAGAAAAAGGGGACACTGAAGCTTTCTTT. As protein: CASSLEKGDTEAFF.

This clone was recorded once. V gene TRBV7-9 combines with J gene TRBJ1-2; tentative D call: TRBD1 (5 bases). The germline gives CDR1 SEHNR, CDR2 FQNEAQ (reference sequence). CDR3 size: 11 residues. Trimming shortened V by 4 bases and J by 8 bases, and 8 bases separated the two germline ends. Written as DNA, the CDR3 is TGTGCCAGCAGCTCGACAGAGGGCTACACCTTC. Its translation: CASSSTEGYTF.

The gene calls are TRBV5-4 and TRBJ2-1; unclear D gene. The CDR3 covers 12 residues. Trimming removed 4 bases from V and 9 bases from J, with 11 bases in between. Germline-derived CDR1 and CDR2 are SGHNT and YYREEE (reference sequence). The CDR3 DNA reads as TGTGCCAGCAGCCCGTGGCCCACTGAGCAGTTCTTC. Its protein is CASSPWPTEQFF.

A single count supports this clone. The V and J genes are TRBV2 and TRBJ1-6; weak D call: TRBD1 (6 bases). The V and J ends lost 2 bases and 13 bases respectively, with 15 bases between them. The V gene's germline CDR1 is SNHLY and CDR2 FYNNEI. The CDR3 has 14 residues. CDR3 amino acids: CASSERTGRGPLHF. CDR3 DNA: TGTGCCAGCAGTGAACGGACGGGGAGGGGGCCCCTCCACTTT. The whole variable domain, remainder taken from reference TRBV2 and TRBJ1-6, is EPEVTQTPSHQVTQMGQEVILRCVPISNHLYFYWYRQILGQKVEFLVSFYNNEISEKSEIFDDQFSVERPDGSNFTLKIRSTKLEDSAMYFCASSERTGRGPLHFGNGTRLTVT.

V and J are TRBV11-2 and TRBJ1-1, with TRBD1 matching over 9 bases. Germline V gene sequence: CDR1 SGHAT, CDR2 FQNNGV. There are 17 residues in the CDR3. The ends lost 5 bases at V and 3 bases at J; junction bases unmatched: 13. The CDR3 nucleotides read TGTGCCAGCAGCAAAAGGCTAAATGGACAGGGGTACACTGAAGCTTTCTTT. This encodes CASSKRLNGQGYTEAFF.

This chain joins TRBV4-3 and TRBJ2-1; tentative D call: TRBD2 (6 bases). The V gene's germline CDR1 is LGHNA and CDR2 YSLEER. Trimming left V 0 bases short and J 11 bases short, with 11 bases between. The CDR3 has 13 amino acids. The chain's CDR3 is CASSQDLRGKQFF. CDR3 DNA sequence: TGCGCCAGCAGCCAAGATCTACGGGGGAAGCAGTTCTTC.

The chain carries TRBV11-3 and TRBJ2-4; possibly TRBD1 for D (5 bases). Per germline, CDR1 SGHNT and CDR2 YENEEA. V lost 0 bases and J lost 0, with 6 bases in between. CDR3 length equals 15 residues. The CDR3 DNA follows: TGTGCCAGCAGCTTAGATGGGGCAGCCAAAAACATTCAGTACTTC. Residues: CASSLDGAAKNIQYF. The full variable domain, rest sourced from reference TRBV11-3 and TRBJ2-4, is EAGVVQSPRYKIIEKKQPVAFWCNPISGHNTLYWYLQNLGQGPELLIRYENEEAVDDSQLPKDRFSAERLKGVDSTLKIQPAELGDSAVYLCASSLDGAAKNIQYFGAGTRLSVL.